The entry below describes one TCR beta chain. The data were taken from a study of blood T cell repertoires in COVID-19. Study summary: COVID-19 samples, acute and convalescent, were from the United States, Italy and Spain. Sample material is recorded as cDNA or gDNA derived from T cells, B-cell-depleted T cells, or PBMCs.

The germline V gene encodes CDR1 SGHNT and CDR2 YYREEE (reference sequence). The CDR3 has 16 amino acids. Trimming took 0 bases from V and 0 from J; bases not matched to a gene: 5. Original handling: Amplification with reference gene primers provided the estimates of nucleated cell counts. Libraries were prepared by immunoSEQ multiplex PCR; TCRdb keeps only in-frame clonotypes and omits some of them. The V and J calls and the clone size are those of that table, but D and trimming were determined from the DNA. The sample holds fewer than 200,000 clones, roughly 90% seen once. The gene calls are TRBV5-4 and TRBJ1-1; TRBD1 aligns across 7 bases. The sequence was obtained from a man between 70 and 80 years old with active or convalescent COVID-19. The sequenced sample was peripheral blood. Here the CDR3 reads CASSLGGGNMNTEAFF. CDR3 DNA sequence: TGTGCCAGCAGCTTGGGAGGGGGCAACATGAACACTGAAGCTTTCTTT.